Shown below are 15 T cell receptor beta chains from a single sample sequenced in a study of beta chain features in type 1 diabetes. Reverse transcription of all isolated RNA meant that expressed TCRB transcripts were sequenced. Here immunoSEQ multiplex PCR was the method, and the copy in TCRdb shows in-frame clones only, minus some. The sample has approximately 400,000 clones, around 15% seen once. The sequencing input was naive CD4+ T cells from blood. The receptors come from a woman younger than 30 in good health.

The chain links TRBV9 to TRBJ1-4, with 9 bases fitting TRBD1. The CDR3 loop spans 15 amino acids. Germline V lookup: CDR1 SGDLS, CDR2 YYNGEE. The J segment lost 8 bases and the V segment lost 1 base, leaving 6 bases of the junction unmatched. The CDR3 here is CASSVMGQGKEKLFF. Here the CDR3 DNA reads TGTGCCAGCAGCGTAATGGGACAGGGAAAGGAAAAACTGTTTTTT.

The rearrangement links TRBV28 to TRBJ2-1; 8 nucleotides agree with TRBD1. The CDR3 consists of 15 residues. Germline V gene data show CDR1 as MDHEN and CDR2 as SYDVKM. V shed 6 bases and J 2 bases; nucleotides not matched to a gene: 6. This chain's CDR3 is CASSFGQGPYNEQFF. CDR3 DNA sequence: TGTGCCAGCAGCTTCGGACAGGGCCCCTACAATGAGCAGTTCTTC. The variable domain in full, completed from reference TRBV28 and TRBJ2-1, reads DVKVTQSSRYLVKRTGEKVFLECVQDMDHENMFWYRQDPGLGLRLIYFSYDVKMKEKGDIPEGYSVSREKKERFSLILESASTNQTSMYLCASSFGQGPYNEQFFGPGTRLTVL.

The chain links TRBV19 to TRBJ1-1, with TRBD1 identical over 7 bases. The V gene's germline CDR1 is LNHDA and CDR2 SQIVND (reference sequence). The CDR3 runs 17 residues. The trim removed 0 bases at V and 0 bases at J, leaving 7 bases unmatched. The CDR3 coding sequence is TGTGCCAGTAGTATAGAACAGGGGTTGAGAATGAACACTGAAGCTTTCTTT. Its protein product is CASSIEQGLRMNTEAFF.

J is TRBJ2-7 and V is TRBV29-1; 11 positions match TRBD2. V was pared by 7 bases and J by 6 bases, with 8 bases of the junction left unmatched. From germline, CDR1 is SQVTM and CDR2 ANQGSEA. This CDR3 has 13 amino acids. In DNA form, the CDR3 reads TGCAGCGCCGTAGCGGGAGGGCCGATCGAGCAGTACTTC. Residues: CSAVAGGPIEQYF.

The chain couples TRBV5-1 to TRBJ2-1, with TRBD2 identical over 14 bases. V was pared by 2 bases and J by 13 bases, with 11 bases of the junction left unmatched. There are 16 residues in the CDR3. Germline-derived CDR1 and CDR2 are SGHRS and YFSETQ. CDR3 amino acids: CASSFAVGTSGSRQFF. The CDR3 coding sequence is TGCGCCAGCAGCTTTGCAGTTGGGACTAGCGGGAGCCGTCAGTTCTTC.

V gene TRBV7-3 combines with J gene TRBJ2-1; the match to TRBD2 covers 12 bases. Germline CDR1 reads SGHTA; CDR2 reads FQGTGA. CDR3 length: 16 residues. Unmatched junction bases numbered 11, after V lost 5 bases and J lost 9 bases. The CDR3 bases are TGTGCCAGCAGCGGGCCTAGCGGGAGGGCCGGAGGTGAGCAGTTCTTC. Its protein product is CASSGPSGRAGGEQFF.

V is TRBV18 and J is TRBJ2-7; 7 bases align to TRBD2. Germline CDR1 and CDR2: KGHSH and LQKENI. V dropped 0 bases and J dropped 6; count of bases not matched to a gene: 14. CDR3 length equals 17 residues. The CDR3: CASSPPLKSSGGTEQYF. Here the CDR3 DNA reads TGTGCCAGCTCACCACCGCTGAAGTCTTCGGGAGGAACCGAGCAGTACTTC.

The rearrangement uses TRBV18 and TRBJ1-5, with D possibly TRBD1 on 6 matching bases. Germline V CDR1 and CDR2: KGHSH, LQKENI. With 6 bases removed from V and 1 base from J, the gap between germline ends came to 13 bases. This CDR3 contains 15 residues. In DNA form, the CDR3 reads TGTGCCAGCTCCCCGGACAGATTAAGCAATCAGCCCCAGCATTTT. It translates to CASSPDRLSNQPQHF.

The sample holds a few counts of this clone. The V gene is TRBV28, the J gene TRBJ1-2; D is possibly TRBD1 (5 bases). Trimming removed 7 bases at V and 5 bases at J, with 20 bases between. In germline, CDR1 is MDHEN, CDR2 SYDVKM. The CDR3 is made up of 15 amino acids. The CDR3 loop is CASTGLGAQRYGYTF. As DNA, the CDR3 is TGTGCCAGCACGGGACTCGGGGCTCAACGATATGGCTACACCTTC.

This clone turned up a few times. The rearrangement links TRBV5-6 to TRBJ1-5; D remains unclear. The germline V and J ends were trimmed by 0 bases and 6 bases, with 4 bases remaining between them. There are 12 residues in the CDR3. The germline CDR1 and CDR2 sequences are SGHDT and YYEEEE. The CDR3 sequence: CASSLGSQPQHF. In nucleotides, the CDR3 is TGTGCCAGCAGCTTGGGGAGTCAGCCCCAGCATTTT.

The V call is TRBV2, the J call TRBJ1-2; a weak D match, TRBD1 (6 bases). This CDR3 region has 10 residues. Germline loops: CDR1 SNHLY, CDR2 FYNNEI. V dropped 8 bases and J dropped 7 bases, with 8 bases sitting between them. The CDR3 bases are TGTGCCAGCGAACAGGGTGGCTACACCTTC. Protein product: CASEQGGYTF.

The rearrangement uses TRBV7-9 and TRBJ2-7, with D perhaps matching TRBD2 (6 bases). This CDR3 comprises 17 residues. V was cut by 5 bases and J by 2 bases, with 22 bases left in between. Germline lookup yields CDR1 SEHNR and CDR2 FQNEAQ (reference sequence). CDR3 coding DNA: TGTGCCAGCAGCGCAGTTACGGGGACTGGCGTCCCCTACGAGCAGTACTTC. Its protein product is CASSAVTGTGVPYEQYF.

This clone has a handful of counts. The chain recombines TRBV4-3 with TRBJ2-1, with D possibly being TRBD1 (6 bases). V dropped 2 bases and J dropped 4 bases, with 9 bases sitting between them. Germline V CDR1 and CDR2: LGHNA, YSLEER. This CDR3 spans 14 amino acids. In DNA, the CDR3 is TGCGCCAGCAGCCAACTGGACAGATACAATGAGCAGTTCTTC. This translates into CASSQLDRYNEQFF.

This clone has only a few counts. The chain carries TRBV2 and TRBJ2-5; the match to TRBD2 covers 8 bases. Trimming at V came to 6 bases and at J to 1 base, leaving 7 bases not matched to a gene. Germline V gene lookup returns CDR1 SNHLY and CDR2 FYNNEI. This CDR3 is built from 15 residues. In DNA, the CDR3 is TGTGCCAGCAGAAAGGAGCGGGGGCCCCAAGAGACCCAGTACTTC. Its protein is CASRKERGPQETQYF.

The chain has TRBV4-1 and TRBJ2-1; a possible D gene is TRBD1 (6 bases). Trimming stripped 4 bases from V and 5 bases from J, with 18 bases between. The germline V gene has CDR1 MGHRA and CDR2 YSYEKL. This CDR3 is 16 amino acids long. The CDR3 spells CASSPRRGSENNEQFF. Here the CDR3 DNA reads TGCGCCAGCAGCCCCCGCAGGGGCTCGGAGAACAATGAGCAGTTCTTC.